This T cell receptor (beta chain) was identified during a study of blood T cell repertoires in COVID-19 (dated by TCRdb to 2018 to 2020). Some background on the complete study: Samples covering the acute and convalescent phases of COVID-19 were provided by collaborators in the United States, Italy and Spain. The repertoires were released in a freely available public database intended as a resource for research on the immune response to SARS-CoV-2. Nearly every sample came with metadata listing a de-identified subject ID, COVID-19 status, age in years and sex. Deeply sampled blood TCRbeta repertoires from subjects exposed to, actively infected with, or recovered from COVID-19 were included in the dataset. The prospective study material was composed of cDNA or gDNA derived from T cells, B-cell-depleted T cells, or PBMCs. Where HLA class I and class II types were available, the types were taken from metadata supplied by the sample provider, not from assay-based typing. Samples were obtained from the ongoing ImmuneRACE study (first 160 participants) and from some 1,200 subjects provided by 6 global collaborators. The study at large found these results: The quantity of clinical and demographic metadata differed by source and by participant and was supplied without curation.

TCRbeta CDR3 regions were amplified from genomic DNA using the immunoSEQ Assay, a bias-controlled multiplex PCR. The original methods were these. Nucleated cell counts per sample were estimated from amplification of reference gene primers within the assay. To quantify the absolute abundance of each unique TCRbeta CDR3 rearrangement, sequence reads were collapsed and filtered. For each sample, productive Simpson clonality was calculated as the square root of Simpson's diversity index across productive rearrangements. Entries here come from immuneACCESS through TCRdb and include only in-frame sequences with V and J called. Some clones fail to appear in such tables; in the studies checked, an unresolved V gene covers under half of the shortfall, and the cause of the remainder is unknown. Clonal size and the V and J genes are those of that table, whereas D and trimming came from the DNA. The sample yields about 200,000 clones; approximately 86% were counted once. Together, the top ten hold roughly 4.9% of the sample.

Note on this clone: This clone's antigen is unknown. Base qualities are not recorded, but no much larger clone differs from it by a single base.

Participants in the prospective study were enrolled through a virtual design, were aged about 18 to 100 years, and lived in roughly 26 United States geographic areas. In the prospective study, cohorts were assigned on the basis of participant-reported clinical history obtained from a screening survey and a study questionnaire. Exposed participants had been in contact with someone with a PCR-confirmed or clinician-diagnosed COVID-19 case within 2 weeks of study entry. In the prospective study, mobile phlebotomists collected whole blood, serum and a nasopharyngeal or oropharyngeal swab from each participant. Prospective study participants could optionally give additional blood draws and questionnaires over a 2-month period. Before DNA extraction, blood samples from the prospective study were shipped at room temperature or frozen. Per the germline V gene, WSHSY is the CDR1 and SAAADI is the CDR2. The CDR3 goes from the cysteine to the phenylalanine over 12 residues. Only CDR3 DNA is held: 36 bases, read in frame from base 1. The junction carries 8 bases between V and J, which are trimmed by 6 bases and 2 bases respectively.

The sequence was obtained from a woman aged 25-40 years who had been exposed to COVID-19. The V gene is TRBV10-2 and the J gene is TRBJ2-7; possibly the D gene is TRBD2, per 6 matching bases. The sample was PBMCs or T cells enriched from blood (not recorded which). The CDR3 amino acid sequence is: CASRGGPYEQYF. The nucleotide sequence is TGCGCCAGCAGGGGGGGTCCCTACGAGCAGTACTTC.